The 16 T cell receptor beta chains listed next were all sequenced from one sample in a study of T cells expressing NK-cell markers. Each CDR3 protein gets one entry in TCRdb, which reprocessed the 5' RACE reads and gives no DNA. This sample's table has roughly 300,000 distinct CDR3 sequences. Sequenced input: blood T cells: a sorted CD56 or NKG2C T cell subset, CD4+ or CD8+ T cells, or bulk PBMC T cells (not recorded which). These receptor sequences come from a woman between 18 and 75 years old in good health.

V and J are TRBV20-1 and TRBJ2-3; TCRdb picks TRBD1, but there is no DNA to check that call. Germline V lookup: CDR1 DFQATT, CDR2 SNEGSKA (reference sequence). The CDR3 sequence is 15 residues long. This CDR3 is CSSAGTGVGTDTQYF.

This chain uses TRBV12-3 or TRBV12-4 with TRBJ2-1. This CDR3 is 14 amino acids long. The CDR3 loop reads CASSLDSRYNEQFF.

The genes are TRBV4-3 and TRBJ2-5. Germline V CDR1 and CDR2: LGHNA, YSLEER. The CDR3 consists of 12 residues. The chain's CDR3 is CASSQEQQTQYF.

This chain joins TRBV20-1 and TRBJ2-7; lacking DNA, the TRBD2 call made by TCRdb goes unchecked. The germline gives CDR1 DFQATT, CDR2 SNEGSKA (reference sequence). The length of the CDR3 is 13 residues. CDR3: CSASREGRSMQYF.

The chain carries TRBV11-3 and TRBJ1-6; no DNA is available, so the TRBD1 call from TCRdb remains unchecked. CDR1 SGHNT and CDR2 YENEEA come from the germline V gene. The CDR3 runs 20 residues. CDR3 sequence: CASSFWVGGLTITYNSPLHF. Variable domain in full (rest from reference TRBV11-3 and TRBJ1-6): EAGVVQSPRYKIIEKKQPVAFWCNPISGHNTLYWYLQNLGQGPELLIRYENEEAVDDSQLPKDRFSAERLKGVDSTLKIQPAELGDSAVYLCASSFWVGGLTITYNSPLHFGNGTRLTVT.

The chain links TRBV20-1 to TRBJ1-1; TCRdb names TRBD1, which stays unverified in the absence of DNA. Germline V lookup: CDR1 DFQATT, CDR2 SNEGSKA (reference sequence). There are 13 residues in the CDR3. CDR3 in amino acids: CSAKSGQNTEAFF.

This sequence joins TRBV12-3 or TRBV12-4 and TRBJ1-1; TCRdb lists TRBD1, though no DNA is available to test this call. CDR3 size: 12 residues. CDR3: CASSLFQGRAFF.

The chain is built from TRBV14 and TRBJ1-3. This CDR3 has 13 amino acids. Germline CDR1 reads SGHDN; CDR2 reads FVKESK. The CDR3 here is CASSQAAGNTIYF.

The chain has TRBV28 and TRBJ2-1. CDR3 length equals 15 residues. Germline CDR1 reads MDHEN; CDR2 reads SYDVKM. CDR3: CASSFRQLTYNEQFF.

The chain links TRBV4-1 to TRBJ1-3; with no DNA, the TCRdb D assignment of TRBD1 cannot be verified. CDR1 MGHRA and CDR2 YSYEKL come from the germline V gene. This CDR3 comprises 16 residues. The CDR3 loop reads CASSQVQGLEGNTIYF.

This chain links TRBV20-1 with TRBJ1-1; the TRBD1 assignment by TCRdb is unverifiable without DNA. CDR1 is DFQATT and CDR2 is SNEGSKA in the germline V gene (reference sequence). The CDR3 is 13 residues long. CDR3: CSATGQGNTEAFF.

This chain connects TRBV4-2 to TRBJ2-7; the D call from TCRdb, TRBD2, cannot be confirmed without DNA. Germline CDR1 reads LGHNA; CDR2 reads YNFKEQ. The CDR3 spans 18 residues. The CDR3 here is CASSLLNTPGSRAYEQYF.

The chain carries TRBV20-1 and TRBJ2-1. This CDR3 has 15 residues. CDR1 DFQATT and CDR2 SNEGSKA come from the germline V gene (reference sequence). CDR3 sequence reads: CSARDPADSYNEQFF.

This chain uses TRBV7-2 with TRBJ1-1; TCRdb calls TRBD1, which cannot be checked without DNA. Per the germline V gene, CDR1 is SGHTA and CDR2 is FQGNSA. The CDR3 totals 13 residues. CDR3 region: CASSLQGYTEAFF.

This chain links TRBV5-1 with TRBJ2-7; TCRdb designates TRBD2, a call that cannot be tested without DNA. This CDR3 has 15 amino acids. Germline V gene sequence: CDR1 SGHRS, CDR2 YFSETQ. CDR3 protein: CASSRLDLSSYEQYF.

The chain employs TRBV20-1 and TRBJ2-3; with no DNA, the TCRdb D assignment of TRBD2 cannot be verified. The CDR3 contains 14 residues. Germline V lookup: CDR1 DFQATT, CDR2 SNEGSKA (reference sequence). CDR3 region: CSAELARRGNTQYF.